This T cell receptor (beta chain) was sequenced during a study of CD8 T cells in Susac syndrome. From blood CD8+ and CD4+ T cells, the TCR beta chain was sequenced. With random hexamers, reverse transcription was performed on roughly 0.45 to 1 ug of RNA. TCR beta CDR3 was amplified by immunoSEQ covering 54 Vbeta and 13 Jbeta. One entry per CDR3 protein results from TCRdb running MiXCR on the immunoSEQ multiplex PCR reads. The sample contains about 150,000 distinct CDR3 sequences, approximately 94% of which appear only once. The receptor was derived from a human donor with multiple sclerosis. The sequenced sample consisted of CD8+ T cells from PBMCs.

The CDR3 sequence is CASTSRQNHPPTQYF. CDR3 DNA sequence: TGTGCCAGCACTTCCAGGCAGAACCATCCCCCGACCCAGTACTTC. The chain recombines TRBV28 with TRBJ2-5; unclear D gene. Germline CDR1 is MDHEN and CDR2 is SYDVKM. Trimming cost V 7 bases and J 7 bases, with 22 bases left between them. The length of the CDR3 is 15 residues. The whole variable domain, remainder taken from reference TRBV28 and TRBJ2-5, is DVKVTQSSRYLVKRTGEKVFLECVQDMDHENMFWYRQDPGLGLRLIYFSYDVKMKEKGDIPEGYSVSREKKERFSLILESASTNQTSMYLCASTSRQNHPPTQYFGPGTRLLVL.